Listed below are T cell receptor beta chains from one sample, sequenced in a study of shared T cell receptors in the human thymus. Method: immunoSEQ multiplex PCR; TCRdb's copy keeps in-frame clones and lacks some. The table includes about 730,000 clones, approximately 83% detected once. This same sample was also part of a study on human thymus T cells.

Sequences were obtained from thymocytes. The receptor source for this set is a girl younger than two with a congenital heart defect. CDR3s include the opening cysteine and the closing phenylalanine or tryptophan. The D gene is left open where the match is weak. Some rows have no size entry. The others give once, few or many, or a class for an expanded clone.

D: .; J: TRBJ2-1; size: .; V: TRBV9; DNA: TGTGCCAGCAGCGTAGGAGGGTTCCACAATGAGCAGTTCTTC; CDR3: CASSVGGFHNEQFF
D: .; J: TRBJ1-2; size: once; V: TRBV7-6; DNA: TGTGCCAGCAGCCAAATCGGGCAGGAGGATGGCTACACCTTC; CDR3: CASSQIGQEDGYTF
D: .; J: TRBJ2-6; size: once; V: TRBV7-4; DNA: TGTGCCAGCAGCTTAGTGGCTAGTAAGGGGGACTCTGGGGCCAACGTCCTGACTTTC; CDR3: CASSLVASKGDSGANVLTF
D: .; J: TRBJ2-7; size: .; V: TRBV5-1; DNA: TGCGCCAGCAGCCATCAACAGGGATACGAGCAGTACTTC; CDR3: CASSHQQGYEQYF
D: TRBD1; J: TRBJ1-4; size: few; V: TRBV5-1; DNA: TGCGCCAGCACCCGGGGGCGACAGGGTCGTGAAAAACTGTTTTTT; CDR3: CASTRGRQGREKLFF
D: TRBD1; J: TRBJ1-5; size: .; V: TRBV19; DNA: TGTGCCAGTACCATACGGGACAGTTATCAGCCCCAGCATTTT; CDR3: CASTIRDSYQPQHF
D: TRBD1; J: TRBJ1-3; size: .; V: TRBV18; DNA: TGTGCCAGCTCACCACCGGCACTAGGCAGGGGGCGGTTAAGCTCTGGAAACACCATATATTTT; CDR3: CASSPPALGRGRLSSGNTIYF
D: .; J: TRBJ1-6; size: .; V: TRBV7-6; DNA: TGTGCCAGCAGCTTAAATCCCCTGGCCAATTCACCCCTCCACTTT; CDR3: CASSLNPLANSPLHF
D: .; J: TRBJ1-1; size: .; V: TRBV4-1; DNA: TGCGCCAGCAGCCAGGGGGAGGGGGGCCCTGACACTGAAGCTTTCTTT; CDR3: CASSQGEGGPDTEAFF
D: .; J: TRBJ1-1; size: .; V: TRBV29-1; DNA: TGCAGCGTCGAGGACAGAAACACTGAAGCTTTCTTT; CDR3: CSVEDRNTEAFF
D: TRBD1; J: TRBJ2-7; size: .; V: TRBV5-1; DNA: TGCGCCAGCAGCGATGGACAGGGGCCCTACGAGCAGTACTTC; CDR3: CASSDGQGPYEQYF
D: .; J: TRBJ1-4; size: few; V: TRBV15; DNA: TGTGCCACCAGCAGAACATCAGGGGAAGCAACTAATGAAAAACTGTTTTTT; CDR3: CATSRTSGEATNEKLFF
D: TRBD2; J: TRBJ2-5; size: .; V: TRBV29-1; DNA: TGCAGCGTGGTCCGGGGGGGGGAGACCCAGTACTTC; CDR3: CSVVRGGETQYF
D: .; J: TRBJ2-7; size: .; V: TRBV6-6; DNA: TGTGCCAGCAGTCCCCGCGGCAGGGCGATCTACGAGCAGTACTTC; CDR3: CASSPRGRAIYEQYF
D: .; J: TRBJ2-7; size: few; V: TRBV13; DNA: TGTGCCAGCAGCTTGAACAGGGTCGTCCTCCCCTACGAGCAGTACTTC; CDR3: CASSLNRVVLPYEQYF
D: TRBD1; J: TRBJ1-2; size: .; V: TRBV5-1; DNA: TGCGCCAGCAGATATCCCCCCGGGACAGACGTTGGCGGCTACACCTTC; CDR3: CASRYPPGTDVGGYTF
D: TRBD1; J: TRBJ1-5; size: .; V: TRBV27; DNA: TGTGCCAGCAGTTTGGGACAGGGGTCCGATCAGCCCCAGCATTTT; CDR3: CASSLGQGSDQPQHF
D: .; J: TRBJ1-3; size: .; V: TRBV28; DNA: TGTGCCAGCAGTTTAAGAGGGGGTGACTCTGGAAACACCATATATTTT; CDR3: CASSLRGGDSGNTIYF
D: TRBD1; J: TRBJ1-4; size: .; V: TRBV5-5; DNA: TGTGCCAGCAGCTTGCGAGGACAGGGTACTAATGAAAAACTGTTTTTT; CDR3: CASSLRGQGTNEKLFF
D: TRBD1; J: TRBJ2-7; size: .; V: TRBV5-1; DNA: TGCGCCAGCAGCTCACCCCCGGACAGGGAGTATCACGAGCAGTACTTC; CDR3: CASSSPPDREYHEQYF
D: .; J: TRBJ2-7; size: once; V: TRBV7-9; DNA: TGTGCCAGCAGCTTAGGAGACGCGGGTGGGGGGGAGCAGTACTTC; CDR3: CASSLGDAGGGEQYF
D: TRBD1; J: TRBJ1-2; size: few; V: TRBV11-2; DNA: TGTGCCAGCAGCTTAGGGGACCGTAGGGACAGGACGGTCTATGGCTACACCTTC; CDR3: CASSLGDRRDRTVYGYTF
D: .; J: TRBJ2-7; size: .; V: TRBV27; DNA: TGTGCCAGCAGTTTAAGCCCAGGAAGCGAGCAGTACTTC; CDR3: CASSLSPGSEQYF
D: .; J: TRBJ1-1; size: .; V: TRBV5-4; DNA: TGTGCCAGCAGCTTGTTAGGGGTGAACACTGAAGCTTTCTTT; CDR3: CASSLLGVNTEAFF
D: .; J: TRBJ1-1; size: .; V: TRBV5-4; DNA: TGTGCCAGCAGCTTGGGGGGAGGGGGGCATCACACTGAAGCTTTCTTT; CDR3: CASSLGGGGHHTEAFF
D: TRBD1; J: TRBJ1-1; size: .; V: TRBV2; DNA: TGTGCCAGCAGTGAAATCGGAGAGGGGACAGGAAAGAGGACTGAAGCTTTCTTT; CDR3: CASSEIGEGTGKRTEAFF
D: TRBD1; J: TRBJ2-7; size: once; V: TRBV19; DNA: TGTGCCACTCGAACACAGGGGACAGCCTCCTACGAGCAGTACTTC; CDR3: CATRTQGTASYEQYF
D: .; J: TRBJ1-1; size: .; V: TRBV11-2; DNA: TGTGCCAGCAGCTCAAGCTTGCGACAGAGAATGAACACTGAAGCTTTCTTT; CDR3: CASSSSLRQRMNTEAFF
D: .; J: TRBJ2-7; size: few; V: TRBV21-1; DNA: TGTGCCAGCAGCAAAGCGCTCGAGCGGGGGGGAACTCTGGCGGGCGAGCAGTACTTC; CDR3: CASSKALERGGTLAGEQYF
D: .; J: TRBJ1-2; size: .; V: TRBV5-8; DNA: TGTGCCAGCAGCTTGGCCTGTGAGGGTTCGGGCTACACCTTC; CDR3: CASSLACEGSGYTF
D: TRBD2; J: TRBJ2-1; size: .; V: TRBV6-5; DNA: TGTGCCAGCAGTTACTCGGTTTTGCGGGGGGCCAATGAGCAGTTCTTC; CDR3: CASSYSVLRGANEQFF
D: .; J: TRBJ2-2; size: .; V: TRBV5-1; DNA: TGCGCCAGCAGCTTGGTGGCCCCCCCGCATGACACATCTAACACCGGGGAGCTGTTTTTT; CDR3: CASSLVAPPHDTSNTGELFF
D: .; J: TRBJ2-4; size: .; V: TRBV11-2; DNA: TGTGCCATCGAACACAGGGTAGCCAAAAACATTCAGTACTTC; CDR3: CAIEHRVAKNIQYF
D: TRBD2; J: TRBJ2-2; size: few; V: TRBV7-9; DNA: TGTGCCAGCAGCTTAGCGGCCTGGCGGGGGGCTGACACCGGGGAGCTGTTTTTT; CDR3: CASSLAAWRGADTGELFF
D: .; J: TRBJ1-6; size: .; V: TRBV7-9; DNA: TGTGCCAGCAGCTTTAAGGGGAATATGGGGAATTCACCCCTCCACTTT; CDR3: CASSFKGNMGNSPLHF
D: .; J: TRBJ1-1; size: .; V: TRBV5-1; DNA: TGCGCCAGCAGCCTATCGAGGGAGAACACTGAAGCTTTCTTT; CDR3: CASSLSRENTEAFF
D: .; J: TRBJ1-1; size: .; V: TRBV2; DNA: TGTGCCAGCAGTGAAGCGGAGAAGGGACTTGGTCCTATGAACACTGAAGCTTTCTTT; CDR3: CASSEAEKGLGPMNTEAFF
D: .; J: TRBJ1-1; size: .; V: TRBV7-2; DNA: TGTGCCAGCAGCCCCCCAACAGACAGAAACACTGAAGCTTTCTTT; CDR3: CASSPPTDRNTEAFF
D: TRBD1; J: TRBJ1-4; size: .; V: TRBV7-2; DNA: TGTGCCAGCAGCTTAGGTAACGCCAGAGGGACAGGTGAAAAACTGTTTTTT; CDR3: CASSLGNARGTGEKLFF
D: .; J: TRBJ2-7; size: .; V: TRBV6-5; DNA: TGTGCCAGCAGTTTTCGGCAGGGGGGCTACGAGCAGTACTTC; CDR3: CASSFRQGGYEQYF
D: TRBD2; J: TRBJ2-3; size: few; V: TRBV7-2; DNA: TGTGCCAGCAGCCAGACTAGCGGGGAAGGAGCAGCGTACACAGATACGCAGTATTTT; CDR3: CASSQTSGEGAAYTDTQYF
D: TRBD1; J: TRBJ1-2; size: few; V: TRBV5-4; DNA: TGTGCCAGCAGCCCGGACAGGGCTTTTGGCTACACCTTC; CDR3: CASSPDRAFGYTF
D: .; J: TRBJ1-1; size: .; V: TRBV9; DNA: TGTGCCAGCAGCGTATTTGTCGAGGTTGGGTTGCGGAACACTGAAGCTTTCTTT; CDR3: CASSVFVEVGLRNTEAFF
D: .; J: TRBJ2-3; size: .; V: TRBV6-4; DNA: TGTGCCAGCAGTGACTCGGAACAGGGTAATGGCACAGATACGCAGTATTTT; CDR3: CASSDSEQGNGTDTQYF
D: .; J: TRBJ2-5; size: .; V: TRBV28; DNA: TGTGCCAGCAGCCCTTCCTACACAGGGACGAATTATCAAGAGACCCAGTACTTC; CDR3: CASSPSYTGTNYQETQYF
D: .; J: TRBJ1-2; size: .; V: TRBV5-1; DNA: TGCGCCAGCAGCCAGGCAGACAGTACTAACTATGGCTACACCTTC; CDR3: CASSQADSTNYGYTF
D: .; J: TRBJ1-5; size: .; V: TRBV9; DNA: TGTGCCAGCAGCGTAGTTCCCCCTGACAGGCCTAATCAGCCCCAGCATTTT; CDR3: CASSVVPPDRPNQPQHF
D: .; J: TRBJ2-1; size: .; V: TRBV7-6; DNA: TGTGCCAGCAGCCCGCGAGGGAACAATGAGCAGTTCTTC; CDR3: CASSPRGNNEQFF
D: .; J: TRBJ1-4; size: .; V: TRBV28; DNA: TGTGCCAGCAGTTACAGCCGGGGAAGGGAAAAACTGTTTTTT; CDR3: CASSYSRGREKLFF
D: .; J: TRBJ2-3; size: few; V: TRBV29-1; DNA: TGCAGCGTTGAAAGCGGAAAGAATACGCAGTATTTT; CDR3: CSVESGKNTQYF
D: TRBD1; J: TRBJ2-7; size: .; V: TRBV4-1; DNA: TGCGCCAGCAGCCAAGGCCGCCGGGACAGGTCTCACGAGCAGTACTTC; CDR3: CASSQGRRDRSHEQYF
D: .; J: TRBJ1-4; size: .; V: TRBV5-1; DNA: TGCGCCAGCAGCTTGGTTGGAGGTGGAGGTGAAAAACTGTTTTTT; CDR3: CASSLVGGGGEKLFF